Presented here are 20 T cell receptor beta chains from one specimen sequenced in a study of spatial heterogeneity in lung cancer. Time point defined: blood at routine non-recurrence follow-up after resection. From the 5' RACE reads, TCRdb called clonotypes with MiXCR, one entry per CDR3 protein. This table holds about 36,000 distinct CDR3 sequences, 6% to 9.5% found once. The sequenced sample was PBMCs, obtained at follow-up. These receptors all stem from a male donor with early-stage non-small cell lung cancer.

This clonotype was detected ten times or more. This chain uses TRBV29-1 with TRBJ2-6, with D perhaps TRBD1 (6 bases). The ends were cut back, 7 bases at V and 0 bases at J, with 16 bases in the middle. The CDR3 has 16 amino acids. Germline loops: CDR1 SQVTM, CDR2 ANQGSEA. The CDR3 here is CSAEGGALSGANVLTF. The CDR3 nucleotides read TGCAGCGCCGAAGGGGGTGCGCTCTCTGGGGCCAACGTCCTGACTTTC. The full variable domain, its missing parts supplied by reference TRBV29-1 and TRBJ2-6, is SAVISQKPSRDICQRGTSLTIQCQVDSQVTMMFWYRQQPGQSLTLIATANQGSEATYESGFVIDKFPISRPNLTFSTLTVSNMSPEDSSIYLCSAEGGALSGANVLTFGAGSRLTVL.

This clonotype was seen a handful of times. The chain combines TRBV12-3 or TRBV12-4 with TRBJ2-5; 8 bases agree with TRBD2. The ends lost 8 bases at V and 4 bases at J; junction bases unmatched: 12. The CDR3 extends over 15 amino acids. DNA for the CDR3: TGTGCCAGCGCCCCCGGGGGGGCCTGGGGAGAGACCCAGTACTTC. It encodes CASAPGGAWGETQYF.

This clonotype was detected a few times. The chain recombines TRBV11-2 with TRBJ2-7, with 7 bases aligning to TRBD1. The CDR3 totals 15 residues. Germline trimming cut 5 bases from V and 2 bases from J; bases unmatched to any gene: 9. Germline CDR1 SGHAT, CDR2 FQNNGV. The CDR3 spells CASSPGTALAYEQYF. The CDR3, as DNA: TGTGCCAGCAGCCCAGGGACAGCCCTGGCCTACGAGCAGTACTTC.

This clonotype has ten or more counts. The chain employs TRBV12-5 and TRBJ1-4, with D possibly TRBD1 on 5 matching bases. Germline-derived CDR1 and CDR2 are LGHNT and FRNRAP. Trimming took 4 bases from V and 8 from J, leaving 17 bases between them. This CDR3 is built from 15 residues. CDR3 amino acids: CASGSSAGFREKLFF. DNA for the CDR3: TGTGCTAGTGGTTCTTCTGCAGGGTTTAGAGAAAAACTGTTTTTT.

This clonotype was recorded at least ten times. This rearrangement joins TRBV18 to TRBJ1-3; D not certain. The V gene's germline CDR1 is KGHSH and CDR2 LQKENI. The length of the CDR3 is 15 residues. The V end lost 0 bases, the J end lost 8 bases, and 14 bases lay between the germline ends. CDR3 residues: CASSPPGSSEYTIYF. The CDR3 DNA sequence: TGTGCCAGCTCACCACCTGGTAGTTCTGAATACACCATATATTTT.

In its sample, this clonotype was seen many times. The chain's CDR3 is CASSTQRGSGNQPQHF. DNA of the CDR3: TGTGCCAGCAGTACTCAGAGGGGATCTGGCAATCAGCCCCAGCATTTT. This chain connects TRBV6-2 or TRBV6-3 to TRBJ1-5, with TRBD1 as a possible D gene (5 bases). Trimming stripped 5 bases from V and 2 bases from J, with 16 bases between. This CDR3 is 16 amino acids long. Germline CDR1 and CDR2: MNHEY and SVGEGT.

In its sample, this clonotype was seen many times. V is TRBV7-9 and J is TRBJ1-1; 7 bases match TRBD1. The CDR3 has 15 amino acids. Germline V gene data show CDR1 as SEHNR and CDR2 as FQNEAQ (reference sequence). Trimming cost V 5 bases and J 0 bases; bases outside gene matches: 6. The CDR3 nucleotides read TGTGCCAGCAGCCTGACAGGGATCTTGAACACTGAAGCTTTCTTT. It yields the protein CASSLTGILNTEAFF.

This clonotype was observed at least ten times. This rearrangement joins TRBV18 to TRBJ2-3; TRBD1 is a possible D gene (6 bases). Trimming removed 2 bases at V and 4 bases at J, with 10 bases between. This CDR3 region has 14 residues. The germline CDR1 and CDR2 sequences are KGHSH and LQKENI. The CDR3 is CASSPMGASDTQYF. The CDR3 bases are TGTGCCAGCTCACCAATGGGGGCATCAGATACGCAGTATTTT.

This clonotype has a count of ten or more. In nucleotides, the CDR3 is TGCGCCAGCAGCCCCGGACAGGGAAGGGAGACCCAGTACTTC. This gives the protein CASSPGQGRETQYF. The chain has TRBV5-1 and TRBJ2-5; TRBD1 matches at 8 bases. V shed 4 bases and J 5 bases; nucleotides not matched to a gene: 7. The CDR3 has 14 residues. Germline V gene lookup returns CDR1 SGHRS and CDR2 YFSETQ.

This clonotype was counted only a few times. The J gene is TRBJ1-5, the V gene TRBV18; 7 positions agree with TRBD1. This CDR3 is built from 16 residues. Germline V gives CDR1 KGHSH, CDR2 LQKENI. V shed 1 base, J shed 7 bases, and the junction held 10 bases outside the gene matches. The CDR3 coding sequence is TGTGCCAGCTCACCACAGTCAGGGGGACATGGGCAGCCCCAGCATTTT. This gives the protein CASSPQSGGHGQPQHF.

This clonotype was seen a few times. The chain carries TRBV12-3 or TRBV12-4 and TRBJ1-2, with D possibly TRBD1 on 5 matching bases. V shed 4 bases and J shed 8 bases, with 17 bases lying between them. The length of the CDR3 is 14 residues. CDR3 DNA sequence: TGTGCCAGCAGTTCTACCGGGACTAGAATCGGCTACACCTTC. It is translated as CASSSTGTRIGYTF.

In its sample, this clonotype was seen many times. A read error may produce the germline difference seen at one junction end. J is TRBJ1-1 and V is TRBV13; D possibly corresponds to TRBD1 (5 bases). Germline CDR1 and CDR2: PRHDT and FYEKMQ (reference sequence). The CDR3 consists of 14 residues. Written as DNA, the CDR3 is TGTGCCAGCAGCGTAGGGGTTGCGCACACTGAAGCTTTCTTT. This encodes CASSVGVAHTEAFF.

This clonotype was recorded at least ten times. This chain connects TRBV29-1 to TRBJ1-2; possibly TRBD1 for D (6 bases). Germline V gene sequence: CDR1 SQVTM, CDR2 ANQGSEA. The V gene lost 8 bases and the J gene lost 6 bases, with 16 bases spanning the gap. The CDR3 has 12 amino acids. The CDR3 here is CSSGGRSDGYTF. The CDR3 nucleotides read TGCAGCTCTGGGGGCAGATCGGATGGCTACACCTTC.

Ten or more counts support this clonotype. The rearrangement links TRBV6-5 to TRBJ1-1; no reliable D call. There are 15 residues in the CDR3. Germline V CDR1 and CDR2: MNHEY, SVGAGI. Deletions cut 6 bases from V and 5 bases from J, with 19 bases between. The CDR3 nucleotides are TGTGCCAGCAGCCTCTCCGGGGATGTAGGAACTGAAGCTTTCTTT. Encoded protein: CASSLSGDVGTEAFF.

This chain connects TRBV7-3 to TRBJ2-5; a weak D match, TRBD2 (5 bases). The germline V and J ends were trimmed by 1 base and 4 bases, with 7 bases remaining between them. Germline V gives CDR1 SGHTA, CDR2 FQGTGA. The CDR3 contains 13 residues. CDR3 protein: CASSLNSGETQYF. The CDR3 coding sequence is TGTGCCAGCAGCTTAAACAGCGGAGAGACCCAGTACTTC.

The chain joins TRBV5-1 to TRBJ2-1; TRBD1 is a possible D gene (6 bases). The V end lost 3 bases, the J end lost 0 bases, and 13 bases lay between the germline ends. Germline lookup yields CDR1 SGHRS and CDR2 YFSETQ. The length of the CDR3 is 16 residues. The CDR3 nucleotides read TGCGCCAGCAGCTCCCTGACAGGCGGCTCCTACAATGAGCAGTTCTTC. As protein: CASSSLTGGSYNEQFF.

This clonotype was observed many times. The genes are TRBV27 and TRBJ2-1; 7 nucleotides match TRBD2. The CDR3 length is 12 residues. The ends lost 8 bases at V and 5 bases at J; junction bases unmatched: 3. The germline V gene has CDR1 MNHEY and CDR2 SMNVEV (reference sequence). CDR3 in amino acids: CASQAGDNEQFF. The CDR3 DNA follows: TGTGCCAGCCAGGCGGGGGACAATGAGCAGTTCTTC.

This clonotype was detected many times. The chain joins TRBV7-3 to TRBJ2-1; a weak D match, TRBD1 (6 bases). Germline CDR1 is SGHTA and CDR2 is FQGTGA. This CDR3 spans 17 amino acids. Trimming left V 1 base short and J 3 bases short, with 16 bases between. The CDR3 region is CASSLNGRDTFYNEQFF. CDR3 DNA: TGTGCCAGCAGCTTAAACGGTCGGGACACCTTCTACAATGAGCAGTTCTTC. The full variable domain, its missing parts supplied by reference TRBV7-3 and TRBJ2-1, is GAGVSQTPSNKVTEKGKYVELRCDPISGHTALYWYRQSLGQGPEFLIYFQGTGAADDSGLPNDRFFAVRPEGSVSTLKIQRTERGDSAVYLCASSLNGRDTFYNEQFFGPGTRLTVL.

The sample holds many counts of this clonotype. This chain joins TRBV20-1 and TRBJ2-7; D might be TRBD1 (5 bases). Germline values: CDR1 DFQATT, CDR2 SNEGSKA (reference sequence). There are 13 residues in the CDR3. The V end was cut by 1 base, the J end by 3 bases, with 10 bases between. The CDR3 DNA follows: TGCAGTGCTAGAGGGCAGGGATTCTACGAGCAGTACTTC. This gives the protein CSARGQGFYEQYF.

Only a few counts were recorded for this clonotype. The CDR3 nucleotides read TGTGCCATCAGGGGTATGGGTGGAAATAATTCACCCCTCCACTTT. Translation gives CAIRGMGGNNSPLHF. The gene calls are TRBV10-3 and TRBJ1-6; unclear D gene. Germline V gene data show CDR1 as ENHRY and CDR2 as SYGVKD. The CDR3 contains 15 residues. Deletions cut 6 bases from V and 5 bases from J, with 14 bases between.